The 11 T cell receptor beta chains presented below share a single source sample, sequenced in a study of blood T cell repertoires in COVID-19. Libraries were prepared by immunoSEQ multiplex PCR; TCRdb keeps only in-frame clonotypes and omits some of them. This sample has 240,000 or so clones, with approximately 82% found just once. The sequenced material came from peripheral blood. Receptors originate from an elderly woman with acute or convalescent COVID-19.

Written as DNA, the CDR3 is TGTGCCAGCAGCTTAGGACAGGGGATCTATGGCTACACCTTC. It specifies CASSLGQGIYGYTF. The chain joins TRBV7-2 to TRBJ1-2; 8 bases agree with TRBD1. The trim removed 1 base at V and 4 bases at J, leaving 2 bases unmatched. Per the germline V gene, CDR1 is SGHTA and CDR2 is FQGNSA. The CDR3 extends over 14 amino acids.

The V call is TRBV4-1, the J call TRBJ1-1; 9 bases agree with TRBD1. The germline CDR1 and CDR2 sequences are MGHRA and YSYEKL. With 1 base clipped from V and 1 base from J, the junction kept 1 base outside the gene matches. This CDR3 contains 15 residues. CDR3 sequence: CASSQAGQGNTEAFF. The CDR3 DNA reads as TGCGCCAGCAGCCAAGCGGGACAGGGGAACACTGAAGCTTTCTTT.

V usage is TRBV5-1 and J usage is TRBJ1-4, with 8 positions matching TRBD1. V shed 0 bases and J 7 bases; nucleotides not matched to a gene: 11. CDR1 and CDR2 (germline): SGHRS, YFSETQ. This CDR3 comprises 17 residues. CDR3 in DNA: TGCGCCAGCAGCTTGGGGGCCCCAACAGGGGGGTTTGAAAAACTGTTTTTT. Its protein product is CASSLGAPTGGFEKLFF.

The rearrangement joins TRBV11-2 to TRBJ2-5; the D is unclear. CDR1 is SGHAT and CDR2 is FQNNGV in the germline V gene. Trimming stripped 2 bases from V and 2 bases from J, with 15 bases between. The CDR3 consists of 16 residues. This CDR3 reads CASSLSPTPGQETQYF. The CDR3 DNA sequence: TGTGCCAGCAGCTTATCCCCAACTCCTGGTCAAGAGACCCAGTACTTC.

The chain is built from TRBV5-1 and TRBJ2-6; 9 nucleotides align to TRBD1. V dropped 3 bases and J dropped 0; count of bases not matched to a gene: 7. Looked up from germline, CDR1 is SGHRS and CDR2 is YFSETQ. The CDR3 spans 18 residues. The CDR3 DNA reads TGCGCCAGCAGCTCGGGACAGGGTTTCGTCTCTGGGGCCAACGTCCTGACTTTC. This encodes CASSSGQGFVSGANVLTF. Full variable domain (rest looked up from reference TRBV5-1 and TRBJ2-6): KAGVTQTPRYLIKTRGQQVTLSCSPISGHRSVSWYQQTPGQGLQFLFEYFSETQRNKGNFPGRFSGRQFSNSRSEMNVSTLELGDSALYLCASSSGQGFVSGANVLTFGAGSRLTVL.

This chain uses TRBV28 with TRBJ1-2; D remains ambiguous. The CDR3 covers 13 residues. Germline-derived CDR1 and CDR2 are MDHEN and SYDVKM. V was shortened by 4 bases and J by 1 base, with 7 bases between the two germline ends. CDR3 sequence (DNA): TGTGCCAGCAGTTCCGAGGGTAACTATGGCTACACCTTC. This gives the protein CASSSEGNYGYTF.

The chain recombines TRBV7-8 with TRBJ1-1; 8 nucleotides agree with TRBD1. Germline CDR1 and CDR2: SGHVS and FQNEAQ. The junction had 7 bases not matched to a gene; V was cut back by 3 bases and J by 4 bases. CDR3 length equals 15 residues. In DNA, the CDR3 is TGTGCCAGCAGCTTCGACAGGGGCCAAGGCACTGAAGCTTTCTTT. Amino acids: CASSFDRGQGTEAFF.

The chain is built from TRBV30 and TRBJ2-1, with D unresolved. Looked up from germline, CDR1 is GTSNPN and CDR2 is SVGIG (reference sequence). This CDR3 is built from 13 residues. V lost 5 bases and J 0 bases, leaving 8 bases between the germline ends. In nucleotides, the CDR3 is TGTGCCTGGCAGGAAAGCTCCTACAATGAGCAGTTCTTC. Translated: CAWQESSYNEQFF.

This rearrangement joins TRBV4-3 to TRBJ1-1; D unresolved. CDR1 LGHNA and CDR2 YSLEER come from the germline V gene. V was clipped by 4 bases and J by 6 bases, with 15 bases between them. CDR3 length equals 14 residues. CDR3 DNA sequence: TGCGCCAGCAGCCTCAACCACGCGGCAGCTGAAGCTTTCTTT. It is translated as CASSLNHAAAEAFF.

CDR3 in DNA: TGTGCCAGCAGCTCCGTCGGGGGAGTGAAAACCGGGGAGCTGTTTTTT. Translated: CASSSVGGVKTGELFF. The chain carries TRBV7-9 and TRBJ2-2, with a possible D match to TRBD2 (6 bases). V lost 4 bases and J 5 bases, leaving 17 bases between the germline ends. The CDR3 covers 16 residues. CDR1 and CDR2 from the germline V gene are SEHNR and FQNEAQ (reference sequence).

V gene TRBV5-4 combines with J gene TRBJ2-1; no clear D. In germline, CDR1 is SGHNT, CDR2 YYREEE (reference sequence). Trimming pared 4 bases from V and 2 bases from J, leaving 4 bases between. This CDR3 is 12 amino acids long. CDR3 in DNA: TGTGCCAGCAGCCCAACCTACAATGAGCAGTTCTTC. It translates to CASSPTYNEQFF.